This T cell receptor beta chain was recorded in a study of T cell changes during pregnancy in multiple sclerosis. The data were produced by immunoSEQ multiplex PCR, yet TCRdb's version contains in-frame clones alone and is incomplete. Found here are tens of thousands of clones, more than 90% of them singletons; the top ten hold approximately 3%. V gave up 3 bases and J gave up 6 bases; unmatched junction bases: 4. Germline loops: CDR1 SGHVS, CDR2 FQNEAQ. The CDR3 is 14 residues long. The rearrangement uses TRBV7-8 and TRBJ1-2; TRBD1 matches 10 bases. This receptor was identified in a female donor with multiple sclerosis, enrolled in a pregnancy study. The starting material was CD8+ T cells from peripheral blood mononuclear cells, obtained before pregnancy. CDR3 nucleotides: TGTGCCAGCAGCTTGGGGACAGGGGTGAATGGCTACACCTTC. The encoded protein is CASSLGTGVNGYTF.